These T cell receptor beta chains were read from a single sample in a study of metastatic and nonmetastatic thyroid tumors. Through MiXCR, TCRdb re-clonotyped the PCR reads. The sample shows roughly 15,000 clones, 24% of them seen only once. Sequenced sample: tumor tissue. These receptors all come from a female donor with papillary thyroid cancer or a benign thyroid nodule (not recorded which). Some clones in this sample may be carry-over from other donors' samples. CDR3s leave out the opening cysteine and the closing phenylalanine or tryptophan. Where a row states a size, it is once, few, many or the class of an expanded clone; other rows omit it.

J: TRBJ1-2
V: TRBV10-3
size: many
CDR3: AISVLTGIGYT

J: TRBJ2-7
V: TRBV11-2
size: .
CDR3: ASSSLSGGRYEQY

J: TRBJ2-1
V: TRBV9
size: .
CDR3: ASSVAHGHVNEQF

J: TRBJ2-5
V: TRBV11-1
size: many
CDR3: ASTLLPIHGRQETQY

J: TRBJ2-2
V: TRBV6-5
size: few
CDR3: ASSYSTEESTGELF

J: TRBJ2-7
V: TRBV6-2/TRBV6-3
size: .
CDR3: ASSYRDSSYEQY

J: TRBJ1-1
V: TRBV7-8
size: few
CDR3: SSSLNILNTEAF

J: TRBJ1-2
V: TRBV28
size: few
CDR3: ASSRGGAYGYT

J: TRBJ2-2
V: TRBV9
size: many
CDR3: ASSDIGTGTGMNTGELF

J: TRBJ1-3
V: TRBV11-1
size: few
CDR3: ASSLVDRDSYSGNTIY

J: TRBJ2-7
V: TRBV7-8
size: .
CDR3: ASSFKAGPVEQY

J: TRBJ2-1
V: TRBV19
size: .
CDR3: ASMPGQGRASYNEQF

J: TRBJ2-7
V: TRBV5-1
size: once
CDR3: ASSLRTGGFDYEQY

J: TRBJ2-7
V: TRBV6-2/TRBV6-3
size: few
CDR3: ASSSLWVSSYEQY

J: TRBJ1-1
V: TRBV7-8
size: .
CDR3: ASSLEGRGAEAF

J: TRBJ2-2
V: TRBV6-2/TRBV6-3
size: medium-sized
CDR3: ASSYMGFGELF

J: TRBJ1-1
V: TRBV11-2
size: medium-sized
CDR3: ASSSWTVDTEAF

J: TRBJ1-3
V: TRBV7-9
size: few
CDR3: ASGGGNTIY

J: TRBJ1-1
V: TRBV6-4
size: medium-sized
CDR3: ASIRTEAF

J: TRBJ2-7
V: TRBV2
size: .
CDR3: ASRTGTAVSYEQY

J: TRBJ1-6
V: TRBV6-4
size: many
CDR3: ASSDGTGGSPLH

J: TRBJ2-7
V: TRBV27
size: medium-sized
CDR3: ASSIGTPPYEQY

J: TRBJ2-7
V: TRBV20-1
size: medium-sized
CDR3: SALTGDYDEQY

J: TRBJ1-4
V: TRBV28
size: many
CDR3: ASFSGIDEKLF

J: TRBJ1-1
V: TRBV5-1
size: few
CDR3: ASSYLDGNTEAF

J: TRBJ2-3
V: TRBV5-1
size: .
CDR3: ASRLGGSTDTQY

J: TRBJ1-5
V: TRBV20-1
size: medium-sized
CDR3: SASQNSVTQPQH

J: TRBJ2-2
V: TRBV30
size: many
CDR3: AHSKRDRVTGELF

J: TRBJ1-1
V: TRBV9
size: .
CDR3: ASSPCTGPLNTEAF

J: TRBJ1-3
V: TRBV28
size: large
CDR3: ASSLEYVPGNTIY

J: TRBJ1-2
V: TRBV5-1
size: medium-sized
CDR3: ASSMGGPYGYT

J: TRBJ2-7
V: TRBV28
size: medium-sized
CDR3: ASPTRAYEQY

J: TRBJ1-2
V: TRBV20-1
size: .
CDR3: SAPTGALYGYT

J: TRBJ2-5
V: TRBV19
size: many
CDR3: ASRTGQETQY

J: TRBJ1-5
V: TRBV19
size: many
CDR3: ASSLDRVNQPQH

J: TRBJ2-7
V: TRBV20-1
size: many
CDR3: SASGAREHYEQY

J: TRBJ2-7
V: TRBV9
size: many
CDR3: ASSVAGTRADEQY

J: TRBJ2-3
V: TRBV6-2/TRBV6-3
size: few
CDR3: ASSYIEKAGTRDTQY

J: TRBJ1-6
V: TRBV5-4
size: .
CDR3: ASSLQGQGYSPLH

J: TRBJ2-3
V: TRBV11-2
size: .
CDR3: ASSSGLSITDTQY

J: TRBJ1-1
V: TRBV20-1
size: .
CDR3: SGSGKKAF

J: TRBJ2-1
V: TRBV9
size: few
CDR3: ASSVASDPYNEQF

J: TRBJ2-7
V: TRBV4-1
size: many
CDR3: ASSPGRGPYEQY

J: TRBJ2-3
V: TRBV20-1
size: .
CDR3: SATLLGVTEGGTDTQY

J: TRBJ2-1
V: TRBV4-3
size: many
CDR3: ASSQDQFLAGGPNNEQF

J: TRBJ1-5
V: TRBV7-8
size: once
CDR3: ASSLARDQLYSNQPQH

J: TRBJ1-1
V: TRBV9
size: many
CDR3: ASSFEGGGSTEAF

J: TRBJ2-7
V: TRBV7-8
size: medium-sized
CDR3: ASSSPGLGAYEQY

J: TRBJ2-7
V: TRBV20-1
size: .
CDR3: SARTDSSSYGQY

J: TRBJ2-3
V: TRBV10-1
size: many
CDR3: ASSEKGLAGDTQY

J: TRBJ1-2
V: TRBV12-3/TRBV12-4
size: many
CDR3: ASSYKSESYGYT

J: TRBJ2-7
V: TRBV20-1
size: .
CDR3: SARDVLAGDNEQY

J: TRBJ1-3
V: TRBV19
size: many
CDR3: ASSIHWGIGGNTIY

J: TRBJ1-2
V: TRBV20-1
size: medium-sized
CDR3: SAISGAREYGYT